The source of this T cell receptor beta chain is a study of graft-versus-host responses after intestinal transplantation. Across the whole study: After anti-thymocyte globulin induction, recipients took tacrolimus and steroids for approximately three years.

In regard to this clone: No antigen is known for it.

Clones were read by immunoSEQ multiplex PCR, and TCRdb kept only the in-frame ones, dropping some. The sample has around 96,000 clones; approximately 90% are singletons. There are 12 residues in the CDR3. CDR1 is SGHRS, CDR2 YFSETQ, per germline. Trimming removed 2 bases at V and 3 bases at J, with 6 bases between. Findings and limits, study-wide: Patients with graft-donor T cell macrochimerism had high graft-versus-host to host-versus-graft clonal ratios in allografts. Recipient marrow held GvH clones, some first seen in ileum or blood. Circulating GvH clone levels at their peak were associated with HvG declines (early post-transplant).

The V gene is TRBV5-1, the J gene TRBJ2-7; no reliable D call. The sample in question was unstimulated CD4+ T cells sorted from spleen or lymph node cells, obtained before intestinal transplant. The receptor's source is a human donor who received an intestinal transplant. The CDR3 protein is CASSLSHYEQYF. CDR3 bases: TGCGCCAGCAGCTTAAGCCACTACGAGCAGTACTTC.